A selection of T cell receptor beta chains follows, all from one sample in a study of T cell responses to AZD1222 COVID-19 vaccine. Libraries were prepared by immunoSEQ multiplex PCR; TCRdb keeps only in-frame clonotypes and omits some of them. The table has tens of thousands of clones, more than 60% seen once. The source was peripheral blood, collected on day 0 of MenACWY control vaccination. These receptors all stem from an adult in good health. The CDR3 runs from the conserved cysteine through the conserved F or W. The D gene is left open where the match is weak. Expanded clones are given a class, and other clones once, few, many or no size at all.

>TRBJ2-1|once|.|TRBV7-2
CASSLAYGSYNEQFF
TGTGCCAGCAGCTTAGCGTATGGGTCCTACAATGAGCAGTTCTTC
>TRBJ2-5|.|TRBD1|TRBV18
CASSPDRGRWETQYF
TGTGCCAGCTCACCGGACAGGGGGCGGTGGGAGACCCAGTACTTC
>TRBJ2-3|.|.|TRBV12-3/TRBV12-4
CASSGNSTDTQYF
TGTGCCAGCAGCGGGAACAGCACAGATACGCAGTATTTT
>TRBJ1-5|.|TRBD1|TRBV6-1
CASSEGTGGGQPQHF
TGTGCCAGCAGTGAAGGGACAGGGGGCGGACAGCCCCAGCATTTT
>TRBJ2-7|.|.|TRBV2
CASSDRYEQYF
TGTGCCAGCAGTGACAGGTACGAGCAGTACTTC
>TRBJ2-2|.|TRBD1|TRBV5-1
CASGTGNTGELFF
TGCGCCAGTGGGACAGGGAACACCGGGGAGCTGTTTTTT
>TRBJ1-5|.|.|TRBV2
CASNPQGLGNQPQHF
TGTGCCAGCAATCCTCAGGGATTGGGCAATCAGCCCCAGCATTTT
>TRBJ1-2|.|TRBD1|TRBV28
CASRPGGAASGYTF
TGTGCCAGCAGACCAGGGGGCGCAGCGTCCGGCTACACCTTC
>TRBJ1-5|.|.|TRBV7-8
CASSFQSNQPQHF
TGTGCCAGCAGCTTCCAGAGCAATCAGCCCCAGCATTTT
>TRBJ2-7|.|.|TRBV5-1
CASSTGGIQYEQYF
TGCGCCAGCAGTACCGGGGGTATTCAGTACGAGCAGTACTTC
>TRBJ1-6|.|TRBD1|TRBV5-1
CASSSQTGTVNSPLHF
TGCGCCAGCAGCTCGCAAACCGGGACAGTGAATTCACCCCTCCACTTT
>TRBJ1-5|.|TRBD1|TRBV28
CASRRVPWDRGLWNQPQHF
TGTGCCAGCAGGAGGGTCCCGTGGGACAGGGGGCTCTGGAATCAGCCCCAGCATTTT
>TRBJ1-1|.|.|TRBV20-1
CSASLGNGEAFF
TGCAGTGCTAGTCTAGGGAATGGAGAAGCTTTCTTT
>TRBJ1-1|few|.|TRBV7-9
CASSLAGGYNEAFF
TGTGCCAGCAGTCTCGCGGGCGGCTATAATGAAGCTTTCTTT
>TRBJ1-2|.|.|TRBV28
CASRVQYGYTF
TGTGCCAGCAGGGTCCAGTATGGCTACACCTTC
>TRBJ2-1|once|TRBD2|TRBV7-2
CASSPRGSGRAAYNEQFF
TGTGCCAGCAGCCCAAGGGGGAGCGGGAGGGCTGCCTACAATGAGCAGTTCTTC
>TRBJ1-3|.|.|TRBV30
CAWGGNTIYF
TGTGCCTGGGGGGGAAACACCATATATTTT
>TRBJ1-6|.|.|TRBV4-1
CASSLSEGGRNSPLHF
TGCGCCAGCAGCCTTTCAGAGGGGGGGCGCAACTCACCCCTCCACTTT
>TRBJ2-7|once|.|TRBV10-1
CASSELGQGGSYEQYF
TGCGCCAGCAGTGAGTTGGGTCAGGGAGGCTCCTACGAGCAGTACTTC
>TRBJ2-1|.|.|TRBV7-2
CASSHARPGNEQFF
TGTGCCAGCAGCCACGCCCGGCCCGGCAATGAGCAGTTCTTC
>TRBJ2-7|.|TRBD2|TRBV28
CASGLELAASYEQYF
TGTGCCAGCGGGCTGGAGCTAGCGGCCTCCTACGAGCAGTACTTC
>TRBJ2-2|.|.|TRBV11-2
CASSLVGDIPTGELFF
TGTGCCAGCAGCTTAGTTGGGGACATCCCCACCGGGGAGCTGTTTTTT
>TRBJ2-1|once|.|TRBV9
CASSVEDEQFF
TGTGCCAGCAGCGTAGAAGATGAGCAGTTCTTC
>TRBJ2-3|.|.|TRBV29-1
CSVPNPGGTDTQYF
TGCAGCGTTCCAAACCCAGGGGGCACAGATACGCAGTATTTT
>TRBJ1-1|.|TRBD1|TRBV9
CASSARQGTNTEAFF
TGTGCCAGCAGCGCTAGACAGGGGACGAACACTGAAGCTTTCTTT
>TRBJ1-5|.|.|TRBV12-3/TRBV12-4
CASSFFNQPQHF
TGTGCCAGCAGTTTTTTCAATCAGCCCCAGCATTTT
>TRBJ2-1|.|.|TRBV9
CASSVDISATNEQFF
TGTGCCAGCAGCGTAGATATCTCCGCTACCAATGAGCAGTTCTTC
>TRBJ2-7|.|.|TRBV2
CASSFDKVYEQYF
TGTGCCAGCAGCTTCGACAAGGTCTACGAGCAGTACTTC
>TRBJ2-1|once|TRBD2|TRBV5-4
CAVSGGGANNEQFF
TGTGCCGTATCGGGGGGGGGAGCCAACAATGAGCAGTTCTTC
>TRBJ2-1|.|.|TRBV28
CASSLWVDEQFF
TGTGCCAGCAGTTTGTGGGTCGATGAGCAGTTCTTC
>TRBJ1-6|.|TRBD1|TRBV6-5
CASSSPRGTGNSPLHF
TGTGCCAGCAGTTCCCCCCGGGGGACAGGAAATTCACCCCTCCACTTT
>TRBJ2-5|once|TRBD1|TRBV5-6
CASSVRTGVETQYF
TGTGCCAGCAGCGTAAGAACAGGGGTGGAGACCCAGTACTTC
>TRBJ1-2|.|.|TRBV5-4
CASSWQNLLGDGYTF
TGTGCCAGCAGCTGGCAGAACCTATTGGGGGATGGCTACACCTTC
>TRBJ2-3|.|.|TRBV2
CASSPAYGTDTQYF
TGTGCCAGCAGTCCCGCGTATGGCACAGATACGCAGTATTTT
>TRBJ1-2|.|.|TRBV7-8
CASRRIDRSYDGYTF
TGTGCCAGCAGGCGAATCGACAGGAGCTACGATGGCTACACCTTC
>TRBJ1-5|.|TRBD1|TRBV6-4
CASSTTGGNQPQHF
TGTGCCAGCAGCACGACAGGGGGCAATCAGCCCCAGCATTTT
>TRBJ1-2|.|.|TRBV23-1
CASSQTTGFLSYGYTF
TGCGCCAGCAGTCAAACCACAGGGTTCCTTAGCTATGGCTACACCTTC
>TRBJ1-4|few|.|TRBV6-2/TRBV6-3
CASSYSAGRGTNEKLFF
TGTGCCAGCAGTTACTCTGCGGGGAGGGGAACTAATGAAAAACTGTTTTTT
>TRBJ2-1|.|TRBD1|TRBV19
CASSEGTDYNEQFF
TGTGCCAGTAGTGAGGGGACAGATTACAATGAGCAGTTCTTC
>TRBJ2-6|.|.|TRBV12-5
CASGIERAGANVLTF
TGTGCTAGTGGAATTGAACGTGCTGGGGCCAACGTCCTGACTTTC
>TRBJ1-1|few|.|TRBV28
CASSLLPGSNTEAFF
TGTGCCAGCAGTTTATTACCAGGGTCGAACACTGAAGCTTTCTTT
>TRBJ2-3|.|TRBD2|TRBV9
CASSATGLAGGMDTDTQYF
TGTGCCAGCAGCGCCACCGGACTAGCGGGGGGGATGGACACAGATACGCAGTATTTT
>TRBJ1-2|.|.|TRBV28
CASSLSNYGYTF
TGTGCCAGCAGCCTCTCAAACTATGGCTACACCTTC
>TRBJ1-2|.|.|TRBV15
CATSRVQGSIGYGYTF
TGTGCCACCAGCAGAGTACAGGGCAGTATCGGCTATGGCTACACCTTC
>TRBJ1-1|.|.|TRBV7-9
CASSLTENTEAFF
TGTGCCAGCAGCTTGACAGAGAACACTGAAGCTTTCTTT